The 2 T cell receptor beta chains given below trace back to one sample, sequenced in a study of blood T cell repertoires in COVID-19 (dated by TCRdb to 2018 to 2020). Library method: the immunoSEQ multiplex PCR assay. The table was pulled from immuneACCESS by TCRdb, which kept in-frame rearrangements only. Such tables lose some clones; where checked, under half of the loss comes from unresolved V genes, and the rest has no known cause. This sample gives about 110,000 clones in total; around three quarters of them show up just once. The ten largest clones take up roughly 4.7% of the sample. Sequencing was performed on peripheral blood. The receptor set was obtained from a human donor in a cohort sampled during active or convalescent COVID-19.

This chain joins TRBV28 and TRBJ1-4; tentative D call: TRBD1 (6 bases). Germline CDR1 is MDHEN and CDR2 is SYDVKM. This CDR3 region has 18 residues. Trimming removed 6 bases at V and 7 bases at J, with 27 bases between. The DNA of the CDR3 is TGTGCCAGCAGACCCTCACGAATAACAGGGCTTTTGAGTGAAAAACTGTTTTTT. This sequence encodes CASRPSRITGLLSEKLFF.

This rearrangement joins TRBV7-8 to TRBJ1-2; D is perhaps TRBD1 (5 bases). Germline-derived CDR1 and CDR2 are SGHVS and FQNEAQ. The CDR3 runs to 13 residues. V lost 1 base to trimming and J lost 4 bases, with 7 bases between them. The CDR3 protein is CASSLEGLYGYTF. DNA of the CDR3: TGTGCCAGCAGCTTAGAGGGACTCTATGGCTACACCTTC.